Below are 5 T cell receptor beta chains sequenced from a single sample in a study of blood T cell repertoires in COVID-19 (dated by TCRdb to about 2020). The library was produced with the immunoSEQ multiplex PCR assay. The immuneACCESS repertoire file appears here via TCRdb, limited to in-frame rearrangements. These files lack a portion of the clones; in checked studies, under half of the deficit traces to unresolved V genes, and the cause of the others is not known. The sample includes roughly 60,000 clones, with around 89% observed a single time. The ten largest clones represent roughly 4% of the sample. Sequenced sample: peripheral blood. These receptors were taken from a human donor in a cohort sampled during active COVID-19.

V is TRBV28 and J is TRBJ1-1; no clear D gene. Trimming took off 7 bases at V and 5 bases at J, with 20 bases between the two ends. Looked up from germline, CDR1 is MDHEN and CDR2 is SYDVKM. The CDR3 has 15 amino acids. The CDR3 DNA follows: TGTGCCAGCATCCTACCGGGAGGGTTTAAGACTGAAGCTTTCTTT. Protein sequence: CASILPGGFKTEAFF.

The chain uses TRBV28 and TRBJ1-5, with no clear D. V lost 4 bases and J lost 3, with 7 bases in between. The CDR3 consists of 13 residues. Germline assignment: CDR1 MDHEN and CDR2 SYDVKM. The CDR3 loop reads CASSYSNNQPQHF. CDR3 in DNA: TGTGCCAGCAGTTACAGTAACAATCAGCCCCAGCATTTT.

The chain links TRBV7-2 to TRBJ1-4; the D gene is possibly TRBD1 (5 bases). The CDR3 contains 14 residues. V was trimmed by 1 base and J by 6 bases, leaving 9 bases between them. Looked up from germline, CDR1 is SGHTA and CDR2 is FQGNSA. This CDR3 is CASSLVGDYEKLFF. CDR3 DNA sequence: TGTGCCAGCAGCTTAGTTGGGGACTATGAAAAACTGTTTTTT.

The chain has TRBV11-3 and TRBJ2-2, with TRBD2 identical over 8 bases. V was pared by 3 bases and J by 8 bases, with 8 bases of the junction left unmatched. Germline V lookup: CDR1 SGHNT, CDR2 YENEEA. The CDR3 length is 15 residues. In DNA, the CDR3 is TGTGCCAGCAGCTTTCAACCGGGGGGGCATGGGGAGCTGTTTTTT. Translated, it gives CASSFQPGGHGELFF.

The sample holds one count of this clone. The junction and the germline gene differ at one end; a read error may be behind it. Additional DNA sequences in this sample encode the identical CDR3. The chain joins TRBV9 to TRBJ1-1, with D possibly being TRBD1 (5 bases). The CDR3 has 14 amino acids. In germline, CDR1 is SGDLS, CDR2 YYNGEE. The CDR3 DNA is TGTGCCAGTAGCGTAGGCCAGGGTAACACTGAAGCTTTCTTT. This encodes CASSVGQGNTEAFF.